These T cell receptor beta chains were read from a single sample in a study of shared clonotypes between healthy human individuals. Some clones are missing from TCRdb's copy, which holds only in-frame ones; the method was immunoSEQ multiplex PCR. The sample consists of under 600,000 clones, roughly 85% of them appearing once. Sequencing was carried out using PBMCs. The receptors originated from a woman aged 40 to 50 in good health. Some clones in this sample may be carry-over from other donors' samples. Both conserved end residues are part of each CDR3. Fields, in order: clone size, D gene, V gene, J gene, CDR3 DNA, CDR3 protein. The D gene is left open where the match is weak. Size tells how often a clone was seen (once, few, many) or the class of an expanded clone, and some rows leave it out.

abundance: .
d_gene: TRBD1
v_gene: TRBV18
j_gene: TRBJ2-3
CDR3nt: TGTGCCAGCGCGGGACAGGGGGCCCCCACAGATACGCAGTATTTT
CDR3aa: CASAGQGAPTDTQYF

abundance: .
d_gene: .
v_gene: TRBV20-1
j_gene: TRBJ1-1
CDR3nt: TGCAGTGCTCCGCTCTACACTGAAGCTTTCTTT
CDR3aa: CSAPLYTEAFF

abundance: .
d_gene: .
v_gene: TRBV11-2
j_gene: TRBJ2-5
CDR3nt: TGTGCCAGCAGCTTAGTACAGGGAGAGACCCAGTACTTC
CDR3aa: CASSLVQGETQYF

abundance: .
d_gene: .
v_gene: TRBV30
j_gene: TRBJ2-3
CDR3nt: TGTGCCCGGAACCGGGACTCCACAGATACGCAGTATTTT
CDR3aa: CARNRDSTDTQYF

abundance: once
d_gene: TRBD1
v_gene: TRBV6-5
j_gene: TRBJ1-3
CDR3nt: TGTGCCAGCAGTTACACCGGACAGGTCGGAAACACCATATATTTT
CDR3aa: CASSYTGQVGNTIYF

abundance: .
d_gene: TRBD2
v_gene: TRBV19
j_gene: TRBJ2-3
CDR3nt: TGTGCCAGTAGTTCTCCGGGACTACCAAGCACAGATACGCAGTATTTT
CDR3aa: CASSSPGLPSTDTQYF

abundance: .
d_gene: TRBD2
v_gene: TRBV28
j_gene: TRBJ2-7
CDR3nt: TGTGCCAGCAGTTTATTGGCGGGAGTGGGCGAGCAGTACTTC
CDR3aa: CASSLLAGVGEQYF

abundance: .
d_gene: .
v_gene: TRBV5-1
j_gene: TRBJ2-3
CDR3nt: TGCGCCAGCAGCTTGGTCGTAAACGCAGATACGCAGTATTTT
CDR3aa: CASSLVVNADTQYF

abundance: .
d_gene: .
v_gene: TRBV7-7
j_gene: TRBJ2-2
CDR3nt: TGTGCCAGCAGCCGGTCGGCTGGTTCCGGGGAGCTGTTTTTT
CDR3aa: CASSRSAGSGELFF

abundance: many
d_gene: TRBD1
v_gene: TRBV15
j_gene: TRBJ2-7
CDR3nt: TGTGCCACCAGGACCGGGACAGAAGTAAAAGTCTCCTACGAGCAGTACTTC
CDR3aa: CATRTGTEVKVSYEQYF

abundance: few
d_gene: .
v_gene: TRBV6-6
j_gene: TRBJ2-7
CDR3nt: TGTGCCAGCAGTACTCCTAACCAGCCGGGCTACGAGCAGTACTTC
CDR3aa: CASSTPNQPGYEQYF

abundance: .
d_gene: .
v_gene: TRBV14
j_gene: TRBJ2-4
CDR3nt: TGTGCCAGCAGCCAATGGAAATCCAAAAACATTCAGTACTTC
CDR3aa: CASSQWKSKNIQYF

abundance: .
d_gene: .
v_gene: TRBV5-1
j_gene: TRBJ2-7
CDR3nt: TGCGCCAGCAGCTTGGGCCAGGCTAACTCCTACGAGCAGTACTTC
CDR3aa: CASSLGQANSYEQYF

abundance: few
d_gene: .
v_gene: TRBV6-1
j_gene: TRBJ1-1
CDR3nt: TGTGCCAGCAGTGAAGTGGCGCGGAACACTGAAGCTTTCTTT
CDR3aa: CASSEVARNTEAFF

abundance: once
d_gene: TRBD2
v_gene: TRBV7-6
j_gene: TRBJ2-3
CDR3nt: TGTGCCAGCAGCTTGGGGGGGGGTGGCACAGATACGCAGTATTTT
CDR3aa: CASSLGGGGTDTQYF

abundance: .
d_gene: .
v_gene: TRBV4-1
j_gene: TRBJ2-5
CDR3nt: TGCGCCAGCAGCCAAGATCGACCCCTACCATCAGAGACCCAGTACTTC
CDR3aa: CASSQDRPLPSETQYF

abundance: .
d_gene: .
v_gene: TRBV7-9
j_gene: TRBJ2-2
CDR3nt: TGTGCCAGCTATTTGGTCGGGGAGCTGTTTTTT
CDR3aa: CASYLVGELFF

abundance: .
d_gene: TRBD1
v_gene: TRBV7-2
j_gene: TRBJ1-4
CDR3nt: TGTGCCAGCAACTTCGGACAGGGCCGTGAAAAACTGTTTTTT
CDR3aa: CASNFGQGREKLFF

abundance: .
d_gene: .
v_gene: TRBV5-1
j_gene: TRBJ2-1
CDR3nt: TGCGCCAGCAGCCCGACAGAGAGCTCCTACAATGAGCAGTTCTTC
CDR3aa: CASSPTESSYNEQFF

abundance: .
d_gene: .
v_gene: TRBV15
j_gene: TRBJ1-2
CDR3nt: TGTGCCACCAGCAGCACCAGGGGACCATTCTATGGCTACACCTTC
CDR3aa: CATSSTRGPFYGYTF

abundance: once
d_gene: TRBD2
v_gene: TRBV4-1
j_gene: TRBJ2-5
CDR3nt: TGCGCCAGCAGTCACGGGAGGGGTAAAGAGACCCAGTACTTC
CDR3aa: CASSHGRGKETQYF

abundance: .
d_gene: TRBD2
v_gene: TRBV9
j_gene: TRBJ2-7
CDR3nt: TGTGCCAGCAGCGTAGTTCCGACTAGCAGTCCCTACGAGCAGTACTTC
CDR3aa: CASSVVPTSSPYEQYF

abundance: .
d_gene: .
v_gene: TRBV11-3
j_gene: TRBJ2-3
CDR3nt: TGTGCCAGCAGCCGTTTAGGGAGCACAGATACGCAGTATTTT
CDR3aa: CASSRLGSTDTQYF

abundance: once
d_gene: .
v_gene: TRBV29-1
j_gene: TRBJ2-2
CDR3nt: TGCAGCGTTGAAGATCGCCCAGCGAACACCGGGGAGCTGTTTTTT
CDR3aa: CSVEDRPANTGELFF

abundance: .
d_gene: TRBD2
v_gene: TRBV6-1
j_gene: TRBJ2-1
CDR3nt: TGTGCCAGCAGGGCAGCGGGAGGTGTCAATGAGCAGTTCTTC
CDR3aa: CASRAAGGVNEQFF

abundance: .
d_gene: TRBD1
v_gene: TRBV30
j_gene: TRBJ1-1
CDR3nt: TGTGCCTGGACCTATAGGGGGCATGGGACTGAAGCTTTCTTT
CDR3aa: CAWTYRGHGTEAFF

abundance: .
d_gene: .
v_gene: TRBV5-1
j_gene: TRBJ2-3
CDR3nt: TGCGCCAGCAGCTTGGGGGACATCAGCACAGATACGCAGTATTTT
CDR3aa: CASSLGDISTDTQYF

abundance: few
d_gene: .
v_gene: TRBV11-2
j_gene: TRBJ2-3
CDR3nt: TGTGCCAGCAGCTTAGACCTGAGACGTACGCAGTATTTT
CDR3aa: CASSLDLRRTQYF

abundance: .
d_gene: .
v_gene: TRBV7-3
j_gene: TRBJ1-1
CDR3nt: TGTGCCAGCAGCCTCGACAGTAACACTGAAGCTTTCTTT
CDR3aa: CASSLDSNTEAFF

abundance: .
d_gene: .
v_gene: TRBV7-9
j_gene: TRBJ2-1
CDR3nt: TGTGCCAGCAGCCACGATCTGGGGGGGACACTTGGCTCCTACAATGAGCAGTTCTTC
CDR3aa: CASSHDLGGTLGSYNEQFF

abundance: once
d_gene: .
v_gene: TRBV2
j_gene: TRBJ2-7
CDR3nt: TGTGCCAGCAGGGAAAGCTACGAGCAGTACTTC
CDR3aa: CASRESYEQYF

abundance: .
d_gene: .
v_gene: TRBV5-1
j_gene: TRBJ2-3
CDR3nt: TGCGCCAGCAGCTCGGAGAGGGCAGATACGCAGTATTTT
CDR3aa: CASSSERADTQYF

abundance: .
d_gene: TRBD1
v_gene: TRBV5-4
j_gene: TRBJ1-2
CDR3nt: TGTGCCAGCAGCACTACAGGGGGTCGCTACACCTTC
CDR3aa: CASSTTGGRYTF

abundance: .
d_gene: .
v_gene: TRBV11-2
j_gene: TRBJ1-2
CDR3nt: TGTGCCAGCAGTGGGGGGAATCGGTATGGCTACACCTTC
CDR3aa: CASSGGNRYGYTF

abundance: .
d_gene: .
v_gene: TRBV7-2
j_gene: TRBJ2-2
CDR3nt: TGTGCCAGCAGCTTAGGGCGGACCGACAAGAACACCGGGGAGCTGTTTTTT
CDR3aa: CASSLGRTDKNTGELFF

abundance: .
d_gene: .
v_gene: TRBV28
j_gene: TRBJ1-1
CDR3nt: TGTGCCAGCAGTCTTATCCAGGGGTATAGGACTGAAGCTTTCTTT
CDR3aa: CASSLIQGYRTEAFF

abundance: .
d_gene: TRBD1
v_gene: TRBV7-9
j_gene: TRBJ2-5
CDR3nt: TGTGCCAGCAGCCGATTGACGGACAGGGGCCAAGAGACCCAGTACTTC
CDR3aa: CASSRLTDRGQETQYF

abundance: .
d_gene: .
v_gene: TRBV15
j_gene: TRBJ1-4
CDR3nt: TGTGCCACCAGAATGGGGGTAACTAATGAAAAACTGTTTTTT
CDR3aa: CATRMGVTNEKLFF

abundance: .
d_gene: .
v_gene: TRBV2
j_gene: TRBJ1-1
CDR3nt: TGTGCCAGCAGTACAGGATTTGGCACTGAAGCTTTCTTT
CDR3aa: CASSTGFGTEAFF

abundance: .
d_gene: .
v_gene: TRBV9
j_gene: TRBJ2-5
CDR3nt: TGTGCCAGCAGCCCGGCAGGGCCCAGCGAGACCCAGTACTTC
CDR3aa: CASSPAGPSETQYF

abundance: few
d_gene: TRBD1
v_gene: TRBV4-1
j_gene: TRBJ1-2
CDR3nt: TGCGCCAGCAGCCAGAACAGGGGAGCGGATGGCTACACCTTC
CDR3aa: CASSQNRGADGYTF

abundance: .
d_gene: .
v_gene: TRBV4-1
j_gene: TRBJ2-1
CDR3nt: TGCGCCAGCAGCCAAGTCATCCTAGTCAATGAGCAGTTCTTC
CDR3aa: CASSQVILVNEQFF

abundance: .
d_gene: TRBD2
v_gene: TRBV28
j_gene: TRBJ2-1
CDR3nt: TGTGCCAGCAAACTAGCGGGAGACTACAATGAGCAGTTCTTC
CDR3aa: CASKLAGDYNEQFF

abundance: once
d_gene: .
v_gene: TRBV21-1
j_gene: TRBJ2-3
CDR3nt: TGTGCCAGCAGCAAACTTGAGGGACTAGCGGGAGTGGCAGATACGCAGTATTTT
CDR3aa: CASSKLEGLAGVADTQYF

abundance: .
d_gene: .
v_gene: TRBV27
j_gene: TRBJ2-1
CDR3nt: TGTGCCAGTCGTACAGGATACAATGAGCAGTTCTTC
CDR3aa: CASRTGYNEQFF

abundance: .
d_gene: TRBD2
v_gene: TRBV7-2
j_gene: TRBJ2-1
CDR3nt: TGTGCCAGCAAGGCACTAGCGTACAATGAGCAGTTCTTC
CDR3aa: CASKALAYNEQFF

abundance: .
d_gene: .
v_gene: TRBV10-3
j_gene: TRBJ2-5
CDR3nt: TGTGCCATCAGCCCAGGAGCGGACGGGGAGACCCAGTACTTC
CDR3aa: CAISPGADGETQYF

abundance: few
d_gene: .
v_gene: TRBV29-1
j_gene: TRBJ1-2
CDR3nt: TGCAGCGTTGAGGGGGGGCCTCAGGACTATGGCTACACCTTC
CDR3aa: CSVEGGPQDYGYTF

abundance: .
d_gene: TRBD1
v_gene: TRBV5-1
j_gene: TRBJ2-1
CDR3nt: TGCGCCAGCAGCACCAGAACAGGGGGCCTGGTCAATGAGCAGTTCTTC
CDR3aa: CASSTRTGGLVNEQFF

abundance: many
d_gene: .
v_gene: TRBV4-2
j_gene: TRBJ1-1
CDR3nt: TGTGCCAGCAGCCAAGATATAGAGGGAACTGAAGCTTTCTTT
CDR3aa: CASSQDIEGTEAFF

abundance: .
d_gene: TRBD1
v_gene: TRBV19
j_gene: TRBJ2-7
CDR3nt: TGTGCCACCGGGGACAGGTCCTCCTACGAGCAGTACTTC
CDR3aa: CATGDRSSYEQYF

abundance: .
d_gene: .
v_gene: TRBV27
j_gene: TRBJ1-2
CDR3nt: TGTGCCAGCAGTTTATACAGCAACTCTAACTATGGCTACACCTTC
CDR3aa: CASSLYSNSNYGYTF

abundance: .
d_gene: .
v_gene: TRBV11-1
j_gene: TRBJ2-1
CDR3nt: TGTGCCAGCAGCCCTCGAGGGACCAACTCCTACAATGAGCAGTTCTTC
CDR3aa: CASSPRGTNSYNEQFF

abundance: .
d_gene: TRBD1
v_gene: TRBV7-9
j_gene: TRBJ2-7
CDR3nt: TGTGCCAGCAGCCAAGCCGGGACAGGGGGGGTCGAGCAGTACTTC
CDR3aa: CASSQAGTGGVEQYF

abundance: .
d_gene: .
v_gene: TRBV5-6
j_gene: TRBJ2-2
CDR3nt: TGTGCCAGCAGCTTGTCTCTGGGACGCACCGGGGAGCTGTTTTTT
CDR3aa: CASSLSLGRTGELFF

abundance: .
d_gene: .
v_gene: TRBV10-3
j_gene: TRBJ2-1
CDR3nt: TGTGCCATCAGTGAACGGGGGGCGGGAGTTTACAATGAGCAGTTCTTC
CDR3aa: CAISERGAGVYNEQFF

abundance: once
d_gene: .
v_gene: TRBV12-5
j_gene: TRBJ2-1
CDR3nt: TGTGCTAGTGGTCTGACAGGCTATAACGGGGAGCAGTTCTTC
CDR3aa: CASGLTGYNGEQFF

abundance: .
d_gene: .
v_gene: TRBV4-3
j_gene: TRBJ2-7
CDR3nt: TGCGCCAGCAGCCCCCGGTCAGGGGGGCCCTACGAGCAGTACTTC
CDR3aa: CASSPRSGGPYEQYF

abundance: .
d_gene: .
v_gene: TRBV27
j_gene: TRBJ2-2
CDR3nt: TGTGCCAGCAGCCTCTCGGGGACCGGGGAGCTGTTTTTT
CDR3aa: CASSLSGTGELFF

abundance: .
d_gene: .
v_gene: TRBV2
j_gene: TRBJ1-2
CDR3nt: TGTGCCAGCAGTGGGGACGTTAAGGACTATGGCTACACCTTC
CDR3aa: CASSGDVKDYGYTF